Each of the 30 T cell receptor beta chains below was sequenced from the same sample in a study of blood T cell repertoires in COVID-19. Profiling relied on immunoSEQ multiplex PCR, and the TCRdb table lists in-frame clones only, not all of them. The table includes approximately 200,000 clones, around 89% detected once. Sequenced input: peripheral blood. The receptor set was obtained from a young woman with acute or convalescent COVID-19.

This rearrangement joins TRBV14 to TRBJ2-3; 7 bases fit TRBD1. In germline, CDR1 is SGHDN, CDR2 FVKESK. CDR3 length: 15 residues. The V segment lost 1 base and the J segment 5 bases; nucleotides outside the gene matches: 6. The CDR3, as DNA: TGTGCCAGCAGCCAAGTGACAGGGTGGGGAGATACGCAGTATTTT. It yields the protein CASSQVTGWGDTQYF.

In DNA form, the CDR3 reads TGTGCCAGCAGCTTATCTAGTCGGGAGCAGTTCTTC. Translation gives CASSLSSREQFF. V is TRBV7-2 and J is TRBJ2-1; D ambiguous. CDR3 length equals 12 residues. Germline V gives CDR1 SGHTA, CDR2 FQGNSA. V gave up 2 bases and J gave up 10 bases, with 9 bases separating them.

The V call is TRBV24-1, the J call TRBJ1-1; 7 bases match TRBD1. The CDR3 totals 14 residues. Germline V lookup: CDR1 KGHDR, CDR2 SFDVKD. V gave up 5 bases and J gave up 8 bases; unmatched junction bases: 10. CDR3 sequence reads: CATSVGGTASEAFF. CDR3 coding DNA: TGTGCCACCAGTGTGGGCGGGACAGCATCCGAAGCTTTCTTT.

J is TRBJ1-1 and V is TRBV7-8; the D gene is possibly TRBD1 (5 bases). CDR3 length equals 14 residues. Germline CDR1 is SGHVS and CDR2 is FQNEAQ. With 7 bases removed from V and 4 bases from J, the gap between germline ends came to 16 bases. DNA of the CDR3: TGTGCCAGCACCATCCGGGGGAGGGGCACTGAAGCTTTCTTT. Translating gives CASTIRGRGTEAFF.

This clone was seen a single time. The chain has TRBV27 and TRBJ2-7; 8 bases match TRBD2. This CDR3 is 16 amino acids long. Germline lookup yields CDR1 MNHEY and CDR2 SMNVEV (reference sequence). With 5 bases clipped from V and 0 bases from J, the junction kept 9 bases outside the gene matches. In nucleotides, the CDR3 is TGTGCCAGCAGTCCGGAACTAGCGGCCAGCTCCTACGAGCAGTACTTC. Protein sequence: CASSPELAASSYEQYF.

The V call is TRBV5-4, the J call TRBJ2-6; 8 nucleotides match TRBD1. V lost 3 bases, J lost 11 bases, and 10 bases stayed unmatched. Germline V gene data show CDR1 as SGHNT and CDR2 as YYREEE (reference sequence). The CDR3 length is 15 residues. The CDR3 sequence: CASSSKGQGEDVLTF. The CDR3 DNA is TGTGCCAGCAGCTCAAAAGGACAGGGCGAGGACGTCCTGACTTTC.

The gene calls are TRBV28 and TRBJ1-6; D possibly corresponds to TRBD1 (6 bases). Germline-derived CDR1 and CDR2 are MDHEN and SYDVKM. The V and J ends lost 2 bases and 0 bases respectively, with 8 bases between them. The CDR3 spans 16 residues. The CDR3 DNA is TGTGCCAGCAGTTTAGACAGGAGCTCCTATAATTCACCCCTCCACTTT. It codes for CASSLDRSSYNSPLHF.

This chain uses TRBV10-1 with TRBJ2-7, with TRBD1 identical over 11 bases. The CDR3 sequence is 13 residues long. The V segment lost 11 bases and the J segment 3 bases; nucleotides outside the gene matches: 6. CDR1 is WNHNN and CDR2 is SYGVQD in the germline V gene (reference sequence). Here the CDR3 reads CAAWDRGYYEQYF. Written as DNA, the CDR3 is TGCGCCGCCTGGGACAGGGGGTACTACGAGCAGTACTTC.

The chain employs TRBV5-1 and TRBJ2-7, with TRBD2 as a possible D gene (7 bases). V lost 0 bases, J lost 6 bases, and 10 bases lay in between. Germline V gene data show CDR1 as SGHRS and CDR2 as YFSETQ. The CDR3 contains 13 residues. The CDR3 DNA follows: TGCGCCAGCAGCTTGGAGGGGGGGGGCGAGCAGTACTTC. It translates to CASSLEGGGEQYF. The variable domain in full, completed from reference TRBV5-1 and TRBJ2-7, reads KAGVTQTPRYLIKTRGQQVTLSCSPISGHRSVSWYQQTPGQGLQFLFEYFSETQRNKGNFPGRFSGRQFSNSRSEMNVSTLELGDSALYLCASSLEGGGEQYFGPGTRLTVT.

This clone was seen more than once but under ten times. One end of the junction is discordant with germline, which a read error may explain. The CDR3 loop reads CASSLGSGALF. For the CDR3, the DNA is TGTGCCAGCAGTTTAGGGTCAGGGGCCCTTTTT. This sequence joins TRBV12-3 or TRBV12-4 and TRBJ1-3; tentatively, D is TRBD1 (6 bases). The CDR3 is 11 amino acids.

The chain uses TRBV24-1 and TRBJ2-3, with D maybe TRBD2 (6 bases). In germline, CDR1 is KGHDR, CDR2 SFDVKD. The CDR3 has 15 amino acids. V was pared by 8 bases and J by 6 bases, with 20 bases between. CDR3 nucleotides: TGTGCCACCAACTCCGGGGGAGGCCTAGAGGATACGCAGTATTTT. Residues: CATNSGGGLEDTQYF.

This clone appeared once. This sequence joins TRBV7-9 and TRBJ1-5, with a possible D match to TRBD1 (5 bases). V dropped 3 bases and J dropped 9 bases, with 12 bases sitting between them. The germline V gene encodes CDR1 SEHNR and CDR2 FQNEAQ (reference sequence). The CDR3 sequence is 13 residues long. The CDR3 here is CASSLAREGPQHF. For the CDR3, the DNA is TGTGCCAGCAGCTTGGCCAGGGAGGGGCCCCAGCATTTT.

This clone was recorded only once. The CDR3 loop reads CASSLSPGENYGYTF. CDR3 sequence (DNA): TGTGCCAGCAGTTTATCCCCGGGGGAAAACTATGGCTACACCTTC. The rearrangement joins TRBV27 to TRBJ1-2; maybe TRBD1 (5 bases). Germline loops: CDR1 MNHEY, CDR2 SMNVEV (reference sequence). The CDR3 totals 15 residues. V was clipped by 0 bases and J by 2 bases, with 10 bases between them.

The chain has TRBV7-9 and TRBJ2-5; 8 positions agree with TRBD1. The CDR3 totals 14 residues. Germline trimming cut 2 bases from V and 7 bases from J; bases unmatched to any gene: 6. The germline V gene has CDR1 SEHNR and CDR2 FQNEAQ (reference sequence). The CDR3 is CASSLQGAVGTQYF. As DNA, the CDR3 is TGTGCCAGCAGCTTACAGGGGGCTGTGGGGACCCAGTACTTC. The entire variable domain, with the rest obtained from reference TRBV7-9 and TRBJ2-5, is as follows: DTGVSQNPRHKITKRGQNVTFRCDPISEHNRLYWYRQTLGQGPEFLTYFQNEAQLEKSRLLSDRFSAERPKGSFSTLEIQRTEQGDSAMYLCASSLQGAVGTQYFGPGTRLLVL.

This chain connects TRBV28 to TRBJ1-2, with D unresolved. Germline V gene sequence: CDR1 MDHEN, CDR2 SYDVKM. The CDR3 loop spans 15 amino acids. V lost 7 bases, J lost 8 bases, and 23 bases lay in between. CDR3 DNA sequence: TGTGCCAGCACCTTAAAGGGCCGGGGTTTGCAGGGCTACACCTTC. It translates to CASTLKGRGLQGYTF.

The V call is TRBV5-1, the J call TRBJ1-6, with 10 bases fitting TRBD1. In germline, CDR1 is SGHRS, CDR2 YFSETQ. Trimming took 0 bases from V and 7 from J; bases not matched to a gene: 1. The CDR3 spans 15 residues. CDR3 protein: CASSLGTGGNSPLHF. The CDR3 bases are TGCGCCAGCAGCTTGGGGACAGGGGGAAATTCACCCCTCCACTTT.

V usage is TRBV10-1 and J usage is TRBJ1-1; no reliable D call. Deletions cut 7 bases from V and 11 bases from J, with 11 bases between. The CDR3 covers 10 residues. The germline CDR1 and CDR2 sequences are WNHNN and SYGVQD (reference sequence). For the CDR3, the DNA is TGCGCCAGCATCACCCCGGGGGCTTTCTTT. It codes for CASITPGAFF.

This rearrangement joins TRBV28 to TRBJ1-2, with D possibly TRBD1 on 6 matching bases. The CDR3 length is 12 residues. CDR1 and CDR2 from the germline V gene are MDHEN and SYDVKM. V lost 6 bases and J 7 bases, leaving 12 bases between the germline ends. The DNA of the CDR3 is TGTGCCAGCAGATCCGGGACATTTGGCTACACCTTC. It yields the protein CASRSGTFGYTF.

This chain uses TRBV5-1 with TRBJ2-7; 8 bases are a match to TRBD2. The CDR3 loop spans 16 amino acids. Germline-derived CDR1 and CDR2 are SGHRS and YFSETQ. The ends lost 0 bases at V and 3 bases at J; junction bases unmatched: 8. The CDR3 nucleotides read TGCGCCAGCAGCTTGGCGGAAGCGGGAGTGATCTACGAGCAGTACTTC. Its protein is CASSLAEAGVIYEQYF.

The rearrangement links TRBV7-9 to TRBJ1-5; D is possibly TRBD1 (6 bases). With 3 bases removed from V and 4 bases from J, the gap between germline ends came to 13 bases. The germline V gene encodes CDR1 SEHNR and CDR2 FQNEAQ (reference sequence). This CDR3 comprises 15 residues. CDR3 DNA sequence: TGTGCCAGCAGCTTCCTAGGGGGACCTAATCAGCCCCAGCATTTT. Its protein product is CASSFLGGPNQPQHF.

The chain combines TRBV5-5 with TRBJ1-1; D is possibly TRBD1 (5 bases). The V gene's germline CDR1 is SGHKS and CDR2 YYEKEE (reference sequence). V was cut by 0 bases and J by 3 bases, with 12 bases left in between. This CDR3 is 15 amino acids long. In nucleotides, the CDR3 is TGTGCCAGCAGCTTGGCCCCCCAAGGGGACACTGAAGCTTTCTTT. Its protein product is CASSLAPQGDTEAFF.

J is TRBJ1-5 and V is TRBV6-2 or TRBV6-3; no reliable D call. Per the germline V gene, CDR1 is MNHEY and CDR2 is SVGEGT. Trimming left V 5 bases short and J 8 bases short, with 10 bases between. This CDR3 spans 12 amino acids. CDR3 in DNA: TGTGCCAGCAGTGTCGCGTTAAAGCCCCAGCATTTT. This gives the protein CASSVALKPQHF.

V and J are TRBV24-1 and TRBJ2-3; D is uncertain. Germline-derived CDR1 and CDR2 are KGHDR and SFDVKD. Between the trimmed V and J ends, which lost 3 bases and 7 bases, there was a span of 13 bases. The CDR3 has 14 residues. The CDR3 reads CATSDTSGPHTQYF. The CDR3 DNA is TGTGCCACCAGTGATACTTCTGGGCCACATACGCAGTATTTT.

V and J are TRBV5-1 and TRBJ1-2; D unclear. Trimming stripped 4 bases from V and 3 bases from J, with 7 bases between. Germline assignment: CDR1 SGHRS and CDR2 YFSETQ. The CDR3 sequence is 12 residues long. The CDR3 loop is CASSQRDYGYTF. The CDR3 coding sequence is TGCGCCAGCAGCCAGAGGGACTATGGCTACACCTTC. Variable domain in full (rest from reference TRBV5-1 and TRBJ1-2): KAGVTQTPRYLIKTRGQQVTLSCSPISGHRSVSWYQQTPGQGLQFLFEYFSETQRNKGNFPGRFSGRQFSNSRSEMNVSTLELGDSALYLCASSQRDYGYTFGSGTRLTVV.

V usage is TRBV18 and J usage is TRBJ1-1; TRBD1 might be the D (5 bases). The germline CDR1 and CDR2 sequences are KGHSH and LQKENI. Deletions cut 5 bases from V and 11 bases from J, with 18 bases between. CDR3 length equals 13 residues. CDR3 sequence (DNA): TGTGCCAGCTCAGTGTCGGACACTCAGAGGGCTTTCTTT. Its translation is CASSVSDTQRAFF.

This clone came up a few times. The chain couples TRBV3-1 (or the pseudogene TRBV3-2) to TRBJ1-2; no firm D call. The CDR3 is 15 amino acids. CDR1 and CDR2 from the germline V gene are LGHDT and YNNKEL (reference sequence). V was clipped by 0 bases and J by 4 bases, with 12 bases between them. CDR3 residues: CASSQDPTDLYGYTF. The CDR3 DNA reads TGTGCCAGCAGCCAAGATCCTACCGATCTCTATGGCTACACCTTC.

J is TRBJ2-2 and V is TRBV4-2; 13 bases are shared with TRBD2. From germline, CDR1 is LGHNA and CDR2 YNFKEQ. V gave up 3 bases and J gave up 3 bases; unmatched junction bases: 1. CDR3 length: 16 residues. CDR3 in amino acids: CASSQGLAGYTGELFF. The CDR3 bases are TGTGCCAGCAGCCAGGGACTAGCGGGGTACACCGGGGAGCTGTTTTTT.

V gene TRBV2 combines with J gene TRBJ2-1, with TRBD2 as a possible D gene (6 bases). V lost 6 bases to trimming and J lost 4 bases, with 16 bases between them. The V gene's germline CDR1 is SNHLY and CDR2 FYNNEI. CDR3 size: 15 residues. The CDR3 coding sequence is TGTGCCAGCAGGGGCGGGGCACGAGTTTACAATGAGCAGTTCTTC. Encoded protein: CASRGGARVYNEQFF.

The chain is built from TRBV4-1 and TRBJ2-7, with 9 nucleotides matching TRBD2. The CDR3 spans 16 residues. Per the germline V gene, CDR1 is MGHRA and CDR2 is YSYEKL. V shed 4 bases, J shed 7 bases, and the junction held 14 bases outside the gene matches. CDR3 residues: CASSRGGVLAVGEQYF. CDR3 bases: TGCGCCAGCAGCCGCGGGGGGGTTCTGGCAGTTGGAGAGCAGTACTTC.

The gene calls are TRBV28 and TRBJ2-2; TRBD2 might be the D (5 bases). Germline V gene data show CDR1 as MDHEN and CDR2 as SYDVKM. V gave up 5 bases and J gave up 6 bases, with 13 bases separating them. This CDR3 has 14 residues. CDR3 sequence reads: CASSPGVLAGELFF. In DNA, the CDR3 is TGTGCCAGCAGTCCCGGGGTCCTCGCCGGGGAGCTGTTTTTT.